Listed below are T cell receptor beta chains from one sample, sequenced in a study of long-term antiretroviral therapy in people with HIV. Profiled with immunoSEQ multiplex PCR; TCRdb holds only in-frame clones, not every one. The table lists about 25,000 clones, 80% to 90% of them singletons, with more than 15% in the top ten. The source was unsorted PBMCs, collected 1.2 years after starting antiretroviral therapy. The source of these receptors is a man aged 45-60 years with HIV. CDR3s include the opening cysteine and the closing phenylalanine or tryptophan. D genes are given only for firm matches. Not every row has a clone size; where given, it reads once, few, many or a size class.

j_gene | d_gene | v_gene | abundance | CDR3aa | CDR3nt
TRBJ2-7 | NA | TRBV21-1 | NA | CASSLGDRGKWKIYEQYF | TGTGCCAGCAGCCTAGGGGACAGGGGGAAATGGAAGATTTACGAGCAGTACTTC
TRBJ1-1 | NA | TRBV28 | NA | CASSFVGWSEAFF | TGTGCCAGCAGTTTCGTGGGCTGGTCTGAAGCTTTCTTT
TRBJ2-4 | NA | TRBV5-1 | few | CASSLRGPGIQYF | TGCGCCAGCAGCTTGCGGGGGCCGGGCATTCAGTACTTC
TRBJ1-2 | TRBD1 | TRBV7-2 | NA | CASSLGTGDGYTF | TGTGCCAGCAGCTTAGGGACAGGGGATGGCTACACCTTC
TRBJ2-7 | TRBD1 | TRBV11-1 | NA | CASSSDRVRSYEQYF | TGTGCCAGCAGCTCTGACAGGGTTCGCTCCTACGAGCAGTACTTC
TRBJ2-7 | NA | TRBV11-3 | NA | CASSLTDTDEQYF | TGTGCCAGCAGCTTAACGGACACGGACGAGCAGTACTTC
TRBJ1-3 | NA | TRBV7-2 | NA | CASSSRGDEVNTIYF | TGTGCCAGCAGCTCTAGGGGGGACGAAGTGAACACCATATATTTT
TRBJ2-1 | NA | TRBV18 | NA | CASSPPWGENEQFF | TGTGCCAGCTCACCACCCTGGGGAGAGAATGAGCAGTTCTTC
TRBJ2-7 | NA | TRBV29-1 | NA | CSVGVSYEQYF | TGCAGCGTGGGGGTCTCCTACGAGCAGTACTTC
TRBJ2-5 | TRBD1 | TRBV7-6 | NA | CASSSRQGLETQYF | TGTGCCAGCAGCTCGAGACAGGGATTAGAGACCCAGTACTTC
TRBJ1-3 | NA | TRBV28 | few | CASSYSGEDTIYF | TGTGCCAGCAGTTACTCGGGGGAGGACACCATATATTTT
TRBJ1-5 | NA | TRBV18 | NA | CASSPPIGPQHF | TGTGCCAGCTCACCACCGATTGGGCCCCAGCATTTT
TRBJ2-1 | NA | TRBV7-2 | NA | CASSLRALLHEQFF | TGTGCCAGCAGCTTACGGGCTCTATTACATGAGCAGTTCTTC
TRBJ2-3 | TRBD1 | TRBV27 | NA | CASSTHGTALSDTQYF | TGTGCCAGCAGTACACATGGGACAGCCCTATCAGATACGCAGTATTTT
TRBJ2-1 | TRBD1 | TRBV5-1 | NA | CASSLGQGFYNEQFF | TGCGCCAGCAGCTTGGGACAGGGCTTCTACAATGAGCAGTTCTTC
TRBJ1-3 | NA | TRBV11-2 | NA | CASSLGGTISGNTIYF | TGTGCCAGCAGCTTAGGAGGGACAATCTCTGGAAACACCATATATTTT
TRBJ2-1 | TRBD2 | TRBV11-2 | NA | CASRSGTSGGNEQFF | TGTGCCAGCAGGTCCGGGACTAGCGGGGGTAATGAGCAGTTCTTC
TRBJ1-2 | NA | TRBV28 | NA | CASSPGQRANYGYTF | TGTGCCAGCAGCCCGGGACAACGGGCCAACTATGGCTACACCTTC
TRBJ2-1 | TRBD2 | TRBV6-1 | NA | CASSEGVSGGPYEQFF | TGTGCCAGCAGTGAAGGGGTTAGCGGGGGGCCTTATGAGCAGTTCTTC
TRBJ1-6 | TRBD1 | TRBV28 | NA | CASSYRDRGNSPLHF | TGTGCCAGCAGTTACCGGGACAGGGGGAATTCACCCCTCCACTTT
TRBJ2-1 | NA | TRBV5-4 | NA | CASSLETGPYNEQFF | TGTGCCAGCAGCTTGGAGACAGGCCCATACAATGAGCAGTTCTTC
TRBJ1-6 | NA | TRBV28 | NA | CASTPLGSSYNSPLHF | TGTGCCAGCACCCCCCTGGGAAGCTCCTATAATTCACCCCTCCACTTT
TRBJ1-2 | NA | TRBV29-1 | NA | CSVDEIGYGYTF | TGCAGCGTTGATGAGATTGGCTATGGCTACACCTTC
TRBJ1-5 | NA | TRBV2 | few | CASSDSGRPQHF | TGTGCCAGCAGTGACAGTGGGAGGCCCCAGCATTTT
TRBJ1-3 | NA | TRBV28 | NA | CASSLISGGGNTIYF | TGTGCCAGCAGTTTAATCAGCGGGGGCGGAAACACCATATATTTT
TRBJ2-2 | TRBD2 | TRBV10-1 | NA | CASSEHQSTSGGATGELFF | TGCGCCAGCAGTGAGCACCAATCCACTAGCGGGGGAGCCACCGGGGAGCTGTTTTTT
TRBJ2-7 | NA | TRBV5-1 | NA | CASSLASDTYEQYF | TGCGCCAGCAGCTTGGCCTCAGACACCTACGAGCAGTACTTC
TRBJ1-2 | NA | TRBV7-2 | NA | CASSLGPGGFGYTF | TGTGCCAGCAGCCTGGGACCGGGGGGTTTCGGCTACACCTTC
TRBJ1-2 | TRBD1 | TRBV27 | NA | CASSLSGTGLLSYGYTF | TGTGCCAGCAGTTTATCCGGGACAGGGCTCCTTAGCTATGGCTACACCTTC
TRBJ2-2 | NA | TRBV7-9 | once | CASNTDTGELFF | TGTGCCAGCAACACGGACACCGGGGAGCTGTTTTTT
TRBJ2-7 | NA | TRBV5-1 | few | CASSLGYEQYF | TGCGCCAGCAGCTTGGGGTACGAGCAGTACTTC
TRBJ1-3 | NA | TRBV4-2 | once | CASSQDDFSGNTIYF | TGTGCCAGCAGCCAAGATGACTTCTCTGGAAACACCATATATTTT
TRBJ1-3 | NA | TRBV11-2 | NA | CASSLSDSGNTIYF | TGTGCCAGCAGCTTATCGGACTCTGGAAACACCATATATTTT
TRBJ1-2 | NA | TRBV7-8 | NA | CASSLENPGFSYGYTF | TGTGCCAGCAGCTTAGAGAACCCAGGGTTCAGCTATGGCTACACCTTC
TRBJ2-3 | NA | TRBV19 | NA | CASSIVGVAGTQYF | TGTGCCAGTAGTATAGTCGGGGTCGCAGGTACGCAGTATTTT
TRBJ1-6 | NA | TRBV4-3 | NA | CASSQGSAINSPLHF | TGCGCCAGCAGCCAAGGATCGGCCATTAATTCACCCCTCCACTTT
TRBJ1-1 | NA | TRBV7-2 | NA | CASSANRDNTEAFF | TGTGCCAGCAGCGCAAACCGGGACAACACTGAAGCTTTCTTT
TRBJ1-4 | NA | TRBV7-2 | NA | CASSPSGGGEKLFF | TGTGCCAGCAGCCCCTCCGGGGGCGGTGAAAAACTGTTTTTT
TRBJ1-2 | TRBD1 | TRBV12-5 | NA | CASGPGTGVGYTF | TGTGCTAGTGGTCCCGGGACAGGGGTTGGCTACACCTTC
TRBJ1-2 | NA | TRBV27 | NA | CASGFPQRGYTF | TGTGCCAGCGGTTTCCCCCAAAGGGGCTACACCTTC
TRBJ2-3 | TRBD1 | TRBV5-8 | NA | CASREPGQGYDTQYF | TGTGCCAGCAGAGAACCGGGACAGGGCTATGATACGCAGTATTTT
TRBJ2-7 | TRBD1 | TRBV18 | NA | CASSPGTGQGVAYEQYF | TGTGCCAGCTCGCCAGGAACGGGGCAGGGGGTCGCCTACGAGCAGTACTTC
TRBJ1-2 | NA | TRBV9 | NA | CASSVGDPYGYTF | TGTGCCAGCAGCGTAGGTGACCCCTATGGCTACACCTTC
TRBJ1-2 | NA | TRBV18 | NA | CASSPSGDRGYTF | TGTGCCAGCTCACCTAGCGGAGACCGGGGCTACACCTTC
TRBJ1-1 | NA | TRBV5-8 | NA | CASSWAPGNTEAFF | TGTGCCAGCAGCTGGGCGCCGGGGAACACTGAAGCTTTCTTT
TRBJ1-4 | TRBD1 | TRBV30 | NA | CAWNKGQSNEKLFF | TGTGCCTGGAATAAGGGACAGTCTAATGAAAAACTGTTTTTT
TRBJ1-5 | NA | TRBV2 | NA | CASSGGDTNRIWYSNQPQHF | TGTGCCAGCTCCGGGGGAGATACAAACAGGATATGGTATAGCAATCAGCCCCAGCATTTT
TRBJ1-1 | NA | TRBV28 | NA | CASSSSGTVDTEAFF | TGTGCCAGCAGTTCATCCGGGACTGTGGACACTGAAGCTTTCTTT
TRBJ1-5 | NA | TRBV9 | NA | CASSVGGVQPQHF | TGTGCCAGCAGCGTAGGAGGGGTACAGCCCCAGCATTTT
TRBJ1-1 | TRBD1 | TRBV7-9 | NA | CASSFNAGGNTEAFF | TGTGCCAGCAGCTTTAATGCAGGGGGGAACACTGAAGCTTTCTTT
TRBJ2-7 | NA | TRBV6-6 | NA | CASRAAQMLDF | TGTGCCAGCAGGGCGGCACAGATGTTGGACTTC
TRBJ2-3 | NA | TRBV5-1 | NA | CASSSGGGPTDTQYF | TGCGCCAGCAGCTCTGGGGGGGGGCCGACAGATACGCAGTATTTT
TRBJ2-3 | TRBD2 | TRBV9 | NA | CASSVASAGGPTDTQYF | TGTGCCAGCAGCGTAGCTTCTGCGGGGGGCCCCACAGATACGCAGTATTTT